A selection of T cell receptor beta chains follows, all from one sample in a study of T cells expressing NK-cell markers. TCRdb re-called the 5' RACE reads, yielding one record per CDR3 amino acid sequence without DNA. Recorded for this sample: around 100,000 distinct CDR3 sequences. The sequencing input was blood T cells: a sorted CD56 or NKG2C T cell subset, CD4+ or CD8+ T cells, or bulk PBMC T cells (not recorded which). Receptor source: a woman between 18 and 69 years old in good health. Each CDR3 is given with its conserved first and last residue. The order of the fields is V gene, CDR3 length, J gene, CDR3 protein.

V: TRBV6-2/TRBV6-3
length: 12
J: TRBJ2-3
CDR3: CASSYIEDTQYF

V: TRBV10-2
length: 13
J: TRBJ1-2
CDR3: CASSEAANYGYTF

V: TRBV4-1
length: 21
J: TRBJ2-1
CDR3: CASSQVSHGTSGRSSYNEQFF

V: TRBV20-1
length: 13
J: TRBJ2-7
CDR3: CSAKGTASYEQYF

V: TRBV7-3
length: 15
J: TRBJ2-1
CDR3: CASSRGTGSYNEQFF

V: TRBV5-1
length: 17
J: TRBJ2-6
CDR3: CASSLDRLGSGANVLTF

V: TRBV7-9
length: 12
J: TRBJ2-2
CDR3: CASSITSGELFF

V: TRBV9
length: 14
J: TRBJ2-1
CDR3: CASSGLVTYNEQFF

V: TRBV20-1
length: 16
J: TRBJ2-3
CDR3: CSANPGTSGHTDTQYF

V: TRBV4-2
length: 13
J: TRBJ2-7
CDR3: CASSQDGLADLRF

V: TRBV4-3
length: 15
J: TRBJ2-1
CDR3: CASSQDGTGDNEQFF

V: TRBV5-6
length: 16
J: TRBJ2-2
CDR3: CASSLVGTMNTGELFF

V: TRBV29-1
length: 15
J: TRBJ2-7
CDR3: CSVEVDSRSSYEQYF

V: TRBV7-2
length: 11
J: TRBJ1-1
CDR3: CASSLVAEAFF

V: TRBV20-1
length: 13
J: TRBJ1-5
CDR3: CSARSRGGQPQHF

V: TRBV7-2
length: 16
J: TRBJ2-7
CDR3: CASSNRDTLGGYEQYF

V: TRBV4-3
length: 14
J: TRBJ2-1
CDR3: CASSLSDGYNEQFF

V: TRBV4-3
length: 15
J: TRBJ2-2
CDR3: CASSQGQSKTGELFF

V: TRBV5-1
length: 14
J: TRBJ1-5
CDR3: CASSYEGRDQPQHF

V: TRBV21-1
length: 11
J: TRBJ2-7
CDR3: CASSVQREQYF

V: TRBV6-1
length: 16
J: TRBJ2-1
CDR3: CASRPIAGGVIDEQFF

V: TRBV10-3
length: 15
J: TRBJ2-7
CDR3: CAISESSGSSYEQYF

V: TRBV19
length: 16
J: TRBJ2-4
CDR3: CASSMPGGIAKNIQYF

V: TRBV6-5
length: 13
J: TRBJ1-1
CDR3: CASSYQARTEAFF

V: TRBV6-2/TRBV6-3
length: 14
J: TRBJ2-7
CDR3: CASTRRQGMEEQYF

V: TRBV5-5
length: 15
J: TRBJ2-1
CDR3: CASSPLGNSYNEQFF

V: TRBV5-1
length: 14
J: TRBJ2-3
CDR3: CASSLAGTIDTQYF

V: TRBV18
length: 14
J: TRBJ2-7
CDR3: CASSPSNEYYEQYF

V: TRBV12-3/TRBV12-4
length: 14
J: TRBJ2-5
CDR3: CASSLTRGIETQYF

V: TRBV29-1
length: 17
J: TRBJ2-1
CDR3: CSVEDLEGTEPDNEQFF

V: TRBV28
length: 16
J: TRBJ1-1
CDR3: CASSLFGSGDNTEAFF

V: TRBV9
length: 14
J: TRBJ2-3
CDR3: CASSPWTLTDTQYF

V: TRBV6-2/TRBV6-3
length: 13
J: TRBJ2-3
CDR3: CASSYGVTDTQYF

V: TRBV28
length: 15
J: TRBJ2-1
CDR3: CASSPRGTSRNEQFF

V: TRBV19
length: 14
J: TRBJ1-1
CDR3: CASSIGTGTTEAFF

V: TRBV27
length: 12
J: TRBJ1-2
CDR3: CASMGINYGYTF

V: TRBV10-3
length: 12
J: TRBJ1-1
CDR3: CAISSGGTEAFF

V: TRBV6-5
length: 19
J: TRBJ2-7
CDR3: CASSYDRDDQHGDLYEQYF

V: TRBV14
length: 16
J: TRBJ2-1
CDR3: CASSQDVRGRGNEQFF

V: TRBV24-1
length: 14
J: TRBJ2-5
CDR3: CATSEGGIQETQYF

V: TRBV7-9
length: 16
J: TRBJ2-2
CDR3: CASSPEGTENTGELFF

V: TRBV11-1
length: 19
J: TRBJ2-2
CDR3: CASSSLGTSGPPITGELFF

V: TRBV29-1
length: 17
J: TRBJ1-2
CDR3: CSVEDRNLGPPNYGYTF

V: TRBV10-2
length: 11
J: TRBJ1-2
CDR3: CASIRGDGYTF

V: TRBV29-1
length: 14
J: TRBJ2-1
CDR3: CSVDGQGISDEQFF

V: TRBV30
length: 13
J: TRBJ2-1
CDR3: CAWSLTGRDEQFF

V: TRBV29-1
length: 14
J: TRBJ1-5
CDR3: CSVETGDNNQPQHF

V: TRBV5-6
length: 13
J: TRBJ2-5
CDR3: CASSDRVGETQYF

V: TRBV5-1
length: 14
J: TRBJ1-1
CDR3: CASTSGGENTEAFF

V: TRBV20-1
length: 14
J: TRBJ2-1
CDR3: CSATGTSPYNEQFF

V: TRBV11-2
length: 16
J: TRBJ2-1
CDR3: CASSLDLLAPSNEQFF

V: TRBV5-4
length: 14
J: TRBJ2-7
CDR3: CASSLDSIGPEQYF

V: TRBV6-1
length: 15
J: TRBJ2-5
CDR3: CASRAGTGEVGTQYF